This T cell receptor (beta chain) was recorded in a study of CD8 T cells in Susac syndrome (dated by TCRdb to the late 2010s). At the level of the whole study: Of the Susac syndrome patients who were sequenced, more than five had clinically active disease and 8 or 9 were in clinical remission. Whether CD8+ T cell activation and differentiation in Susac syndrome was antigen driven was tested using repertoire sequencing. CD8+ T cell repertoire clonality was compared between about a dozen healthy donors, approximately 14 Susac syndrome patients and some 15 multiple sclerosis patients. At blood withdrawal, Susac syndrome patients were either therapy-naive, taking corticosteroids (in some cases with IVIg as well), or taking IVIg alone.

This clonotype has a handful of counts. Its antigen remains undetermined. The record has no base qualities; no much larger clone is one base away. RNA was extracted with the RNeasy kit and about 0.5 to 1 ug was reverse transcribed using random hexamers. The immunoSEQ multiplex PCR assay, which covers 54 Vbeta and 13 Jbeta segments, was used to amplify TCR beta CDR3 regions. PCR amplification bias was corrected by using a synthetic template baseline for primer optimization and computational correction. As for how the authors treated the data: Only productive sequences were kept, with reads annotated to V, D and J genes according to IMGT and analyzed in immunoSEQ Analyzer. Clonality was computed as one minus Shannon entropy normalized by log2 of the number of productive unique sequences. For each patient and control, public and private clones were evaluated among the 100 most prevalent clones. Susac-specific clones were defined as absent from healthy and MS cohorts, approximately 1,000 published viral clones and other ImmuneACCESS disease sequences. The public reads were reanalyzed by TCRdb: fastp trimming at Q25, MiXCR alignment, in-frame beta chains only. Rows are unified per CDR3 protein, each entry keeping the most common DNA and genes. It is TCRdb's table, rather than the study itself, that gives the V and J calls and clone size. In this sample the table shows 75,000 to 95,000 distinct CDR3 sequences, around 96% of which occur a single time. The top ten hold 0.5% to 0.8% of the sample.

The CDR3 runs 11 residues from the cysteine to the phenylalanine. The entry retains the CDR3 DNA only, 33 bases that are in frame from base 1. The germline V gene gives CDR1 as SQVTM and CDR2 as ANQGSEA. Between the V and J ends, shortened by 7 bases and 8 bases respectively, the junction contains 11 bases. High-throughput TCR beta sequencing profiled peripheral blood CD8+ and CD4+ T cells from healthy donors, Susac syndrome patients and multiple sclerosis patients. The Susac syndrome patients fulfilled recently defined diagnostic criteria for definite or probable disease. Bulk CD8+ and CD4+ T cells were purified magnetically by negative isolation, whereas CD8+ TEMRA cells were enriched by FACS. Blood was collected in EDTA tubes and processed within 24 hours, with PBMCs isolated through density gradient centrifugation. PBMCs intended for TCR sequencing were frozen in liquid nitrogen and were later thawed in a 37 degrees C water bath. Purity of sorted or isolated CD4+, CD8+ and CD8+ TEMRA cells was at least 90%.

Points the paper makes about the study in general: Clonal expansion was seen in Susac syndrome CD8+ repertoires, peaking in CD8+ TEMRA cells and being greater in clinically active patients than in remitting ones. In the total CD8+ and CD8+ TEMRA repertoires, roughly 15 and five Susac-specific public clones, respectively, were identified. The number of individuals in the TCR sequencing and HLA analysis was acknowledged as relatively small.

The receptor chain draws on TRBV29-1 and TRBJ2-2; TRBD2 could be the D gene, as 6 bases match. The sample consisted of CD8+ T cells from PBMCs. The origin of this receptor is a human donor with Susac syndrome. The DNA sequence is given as TGCAGCGCTTTACTAGCTGGGGAGCTGTTTTTT. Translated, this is CSALLAGELFF.